The 11 T cell receptor beta chains below were found in one sample sequenced in a study of technical replicates of blood from several donors. TCRdb's table, derived via immunoSEQ multiplex PCR, lists solely in-frame clones and lacks some. The sample has fewer than 95,000 clones; 75% to 95% are singletons. Sequenced: T cells isolated from PBMCs. All receptors come from a human donor in good health.

This chain links TRBV4-1 with TRBJ2-7; D perhaps matches TRBD2 (6 bases). The CDR3 covers 15 residues. Germline V CDR1 and CDR2: MGHRA, YSYEKL. V was clipped by 9 bases and J by 1 base, with 19 bases between them. The CDR3: CASRLGAGRSYEQYF. The CDR3, as DNA: TGCGCCAGTCGCCTAGGCGCGGGAAGGTCCTACGAGCAGTACTTC.

The V call is TRBV25-1, the J call TRBJ2-5; D is possibly TRBD2 (6 bases). The length of the CDR3 is 15 residues. Germline values: CDR1 MGHDK, CDR2 SYGVNS. The germline V and J ends were trimmed by 1 base and 2 bases, with 11 bases remaining between them. CDR3 in amino acids: CASSESSGRQETQYF. The CDR3 DNA is TGTGCCAGCAGTGAATCCTCCGGGAGACAAGAGACCCAGTACTTC.

This rearrangement joins TRBV10-2 to TRBJ2-1, with D perhaps matching TRBD2 (6 bases). The CDR3 runs to 12 residues. Germline loops: CDR1 WSHSY, CDR2 SAAADI. The V end was cut by 8 bases, the J end by 4 bases, with 9 bases between. The CDR3 nucleotides read TGCGCCAGCGGTAGCGGTTACAATGAGCAGTTCTTC. This translates into CASGSGYNEQFF.

The CDR3: CASMAGGEDTQYF. The CDR3, as DNA: TGTGCCAGCATGGCGGGAGGGGAAGATACGCAGTATTTT. This chain uses TRBV2 with TRBJ2-3, with 9 bases aligning to TRBD2. The CDR3 contains 13 residues. CDR1 and CDR2 (germline): SNHLY, FYNNEI. After removal of 7 bases from V and 5 bases from J, the junction contained 4 bases not matched to a gene.

This clone was seen only once. This chain uses TRBV19 with TRBJ1-5, with a possible D match to TRBD1 (5 bases). V gave up 1 base and J gave up 3 bases, with 7 bases separating them. Germline V lookup: CDR1 LNHDA, CDR2 SQIVND (reference sequence). The CDR3 is made up of 14 amino acids. CDR3 amino acids: CASSIGQFNQPQHF. The CDR3 DNA sequence: TGTGCCAGTAGTATAGGACAGTTCAATCAGCCCCAGCATTTT.

This chain uses TRBV28 with TRBJ2-3, with 9 bases identical to TRBD1. The ends lost 5 bases at V and 0 bases at J; junction bases unmatched: 6. CDR1 MDHEN and CDR2 SYDVKM come from the germline V gene. The CDR3 is made up of 16 amino acids. CDR3 in DNA: TGTGCCAGCAGTCTCCCCGGACAGGGGAGCACAGATACGCAGTATTTT. Translated, it gives CASSLPGQGSTDTQYF. Looking up the rest from reference TRBV28 and TRBJ2-3 gives the full variable domain: DVKVTQSSRYLVKRTGEKVFLECVQDMDHENMFWYRQDPGLGLRLIYFSYDVKMKEKGDIPEGYSVSREKKERFSLILESASTNQTSMYLCASSLPGQGSTDTQYFGPGTRLTVL.

V and J are TRBV28 and TRBJ2-7; TRBD1 is a possible D gene (5 bases). Looked up from germline, CDR1 is MDHEN and CDR2 is SYDVKM. V lost 2 bases and J 3 bases, leaving 11 bases between the germline ends. This CDR3 has 14 residues. The DNA of the CDR3 is TGTGCCAGCAGTTTAGGGGCTAGGAGCTACGAGCAGTACTTC. Residues: CASSLGARSYEQYF. The full variable domain, rest sourced from reference TRBV28 and TRBJ2-7, is DVKVTQSSRYLVKRTGEKVFLECVQDMDHENMFWYRQDPGLGLRLIYFSYDVKMKEKGDIPEGYSVSREKKERFSLILESASTNQTSMYLCASSLGARSYEQYFGPGTRLTVT.

Only one count was recorded for this clone. The chain combines TRBV29-1 with TRBJ2-3, with D perhaps matching TRBD2 (7 bases). The CDR3 totals 13 residues. V lost 3 bases to trimming and J lost 6 bases, with 13 bases between them. Germline CDR1 SQVTM, CDR2 ANQGSEA. Written as DNA, the CDR3 is TGCAGCGTTGAGAGGGGGAGGGGGGATACGCAGTATTTT. Amino acid sequence: CSVERGRGDTQYF.

The rearrangement links TRBV6-4 to TRBJ2-1, with a weak D call TRBD2 (6 bases). V was cut by 4 bases and J by 2 bases, with 12 bases left in between. Germline V gene data show CDR1 as MRHNA and CDR2 as SNTAGT. The CDR3 spans 15 residues. CDR3 sequence (DNA): TGTGCCAGCAGTGGGGGAGGTTTCCCCTACAATGAGCAGTTCTTC. Protein: CASSGGGFPYNEQFF.

This rearrangement joins TRBV11-2 to TRBJ2-5; no clear D gene. The CDR3 has 14 residues. The V gene lost 1 base and the J gene lost 5 bases, with 11 bases spanning the gap. CDR1 is SGHAT and CDR2 is FQNNGV in the germline V gene. The CDR3 region has the DNA TGTGCCAGCAGCTTAGGGCCCTCGTTCGAGACCCAGTACTTC. Its protein product is CASSLGPSFETQYF.

The chain recombines TRBV11-2 with TRBJ2-7; no reliable D call. CDR3 length: 12 residues. Trimming pared 4 bases from V and 4 bases from J, leaving 8 bases between. CDR1 and CDR2 from the germline V gene are SGHAT and FQNNGV. The CDR3 DNA reads TGTGCCAGCAGCTCAGGATTATACGAGCAGTACTTC. Residues: CASSSGLYEQYF.